Listed below are T cell receptor beta chains from one sample, sequenced in a study of blood T cell repertoires in COVID-19. Generated by immunoSEQ multiplex PCR, the TCRdb table keeps only in-frame clones and is missing some. The table records a few hundred thousand clones, 70% to 85% of them present only once. The sequencing sample was made of PBMCs or T cells enriched from blood (not recorded which). The origin of the receptors is a man between 35 and 55 years old who had recovered from COVID-19. Both conserved end residues are part of each CDR3. A D gene is named only where the DNA matches it firmly. Only part of the rows carry a size: once, few, many, or a class if the clone is expanded.

>few|TRBV10-3|.|TRBJ1-2
TGTGCCATCAGTGTGTTCCCGAGGGATGGCTACACCTTC
CAISVFPRDGYTF
>once|TRBV27|.|TRBJ2-5
TGTGCCAGCAGTTTATCGAGGAATAGTAGGGGGGGCGGTGAGACCCAGTACTTC
CASSLSRNSRGGGETQYF
>few|TRBV7-8|.|TRBJ1-2
TGTGCCAGCAGCTCCGGGGGGGAATATGGCTACACCTTC
CASSSGGEYGYTF
>.|TRBV24-1|.|TRBJ2-1
TGTGCCACCAGTGGGGCCACGAGCGGCTACAATGAGCAGTTCTTC
CATSGATSGYNEQFF
>once|TRBV30|TRBD1|TRBJ2-7
TGTGCCTGGAGTGTGGGGACAGGGGTGGTCTACGAGCAGTACTTC
CAWSVGTGVVYEQYF
>.|TRBV5-4|.|TRBJ1-2
TGTGCCAGCAGCCTAACAGGCTCTAACTATGGCTACACCTTC
CASSLTGSNYGYTF
>.|TRBV5-1|TRBD1|TRBJ1-6
TGCGCCAGCTGGACAGGGCTGTCCTATAATTCACCCCTCCACTTT
CASWTGLSYNSPLHF
>few|TRBV28|.|TRBJ1-5
TGTGCCAGCATCTCTCGACAGCCCAATCAGCCCCAGCATTTT
CASISRQPNQPQHF
>.|TRBV6-5|TRBD1|TRBJ2-1
TGTGCCAGCAGTTGGACAGGGAGCTCCTACAATGAGCAGTTCTTC
CASSWTGSSYNEQFF
>.|TRBV15|.|TRBJ1-2
TGTGCCACCAGCAGACGGCAGGGCCCTGGAGGCTACACCTTC
CATSRRQGPGGYTF
>.|TRBV2|.|TRBJ1-2
TGTGCCAGCAGTAGGGAAAGCCCAAGCAGCCTAAGTCGGGAGGGCTACACCTTC
CASSRESPSSLSREGYTF
>.|TRBV14|TRBD2|TRBJ2-3
TGTGCCAGCAGCCCCCTCGGGGGGGGACACACAGATACGCAGTATTTT
CASSPLGGGHTDTQYF
>few|TRBV3-1/TRBV3-2|.|TRBJ1-2
TGTGCCAGCAGCCAAGTTGGATGGGGCAGCTATGGCTACACCTTC
CASSQVGWGSYGYTF
>.|TRBV6-9|TRBD1|TRBJ1-5
TGTGCCAGCAGTTATTCCGTCAGGGACAGGGTCATCGGGGTGAGCAATCAGCCCCAGCATTTT
CASSYSVRDRVIGVSNQPQHF
>.|TRBV28|.|TRBJ1-6
TGTGCCAGCAGCAGGGGTTCCCAACATCAGAATTCACCCCTCCACTTT
CASSRGSQHQNSPLHF
>.|TRBV5-1|.|TRBJ2-3
TGCGCCAGCGTCGACTCTCCCACAGATACGCAGTATTTT
CASVDSPTDTQYF
>.|TRBV5-4|.|TRBJ2-5
TGTGTCAGACGAAGGGAGTGCCGAGAGACCCAGTACTTC
CVRRRECRETQYF
>once|TRBV15|TRBD1|TRBJ1-5
TGTGCCACCAGCAGAGGGGGGATACAGGGGTTGAATCAGCCCCAGCATTTT
CATSRGGIQGLNQPQHF
>.|TRBV20-1|TRBD2|TRBJ2-7
TGCAGTGCTAGTATCATATGGTGGCCTAGCGGGAGCCACGAGCAGTACTTC
CSASIIWWPSGSHEQYF
>.|TRBV3-1/TRBV3-2|.|TRBJ1-2
TGTGCCAGCAGCCAAGCAGGGATGTATGGCTACACCTTC
CASSQAGMYGYTF
>.|TRBV5-1|.|TRBJ2-7
TGCGCCAGCAGCTCGGGGGTGGAGCAGTACTTC
CASSSGVEQYF
>.|TRBV6-2/TRBV6-3|TRBD2|TRBJ2-3
TGTGCCAGCAGTCATGGACTAGCGGACACAGATACGCAGTATTTT
CASSHGLADTDTQYF
>.|TRBV29-1|.|TRBJ1-2
TGCAGCGTGGAAGGGAGTAGGTATGGCTACACCTTC
CSVEGSRYGYTF
>.|TRBV7-2|.|TRBJ2-1
TGTGCCAGCAGCCCCGGGGGTGGGATAACAGCCGGTCGGAATGAGCAGTTCTTC
CASSPGGGITAGRNEQFF
>.|TRBV7-8|.|TRBJ1-5
TGTGCCAGCAGCTTTTCAGGGCCCAATCAGCCCCAGCATTTT
CASSFSGPNQPQHF
>.|TRBV2|.|TRBJ2-3
TGTGCCAGCAGTGACGGTGTAGTGGCAGATACGCAGTATTTT
CASSDGVVADTQYF
>.|TRBV4-1|.|TRBJ2-7
TGCGCCAGCAGCCAGGAGGAGGCGCAGTACTTC
CASSQEEAQYF
>.|TRBV2|.|TRBJ1-1
TGTGCCAGCAGGGATGGGACTTCAAAAGCTTTCTTT
CASRDGTSKAFF
>.|TRBV7-9|.|TRBJ1-4
TGTGCCAGCAGCTTCGGTACTGAAGAAAAACTGTTTTTT
CASSFGTEEKLFF
>.|TRBV3-1/TRBV3-2|TRBD1|TRBJ1-2
TGTGCCAGCAGCCAAACGGGGACAGGGATTTATGGCTACACCTTC
CASSQTGTGIYGYTF
>.|TRBV19|TRBD1|TRBJ1-2
TGTGCCAGTTCTTGGCGGGACAGCTATGGCTACACCTTC
CASSWRDSYGYTF
>once|TRBV4-1|.|TRBJ1-4
TGCGCCAGCAGCCAAGATGGAGGTGATAATGAAAAACTGTTTTTT
CASSQDGGDNEKLFF
>.|TRBV6-2/TRBV6-3|.|TRBJ2-6
TGTGCCAGCAGCCCCTTACAGAGATCTGGGGCCAACGTCCTGACTTTC
CASSPLQRSGANVLTF
>.|TRBV27|TRBD1|TRBJ1-4
TGTGCCAGCAGTTTAAGAGCCCAGGGGGGATTTGAAAAACTGTTTTTT
CASSLRAQGGFEKLFF
>.|TRBV9|TRBD2|TRBJ2-7
TGTGCCAGCAGCGTAGACGCGGGGGGGCTCGAGCAGTACTTC
CASSVDAGGLEQYF
>.|TRBV2|TRBD2|TRBJ2-5
TGTGCCAGCACACGGACTAGCGGGGACCAAGAGACCCAGTACTTC
CASTRTSGDQETQYF
>.|TRBV6-5|TRBD1|TRBJ1-2
TGTGCCAGCAGGGGTTTGGACAGGGTTCCTGGCTACACCTTC
CASRGLDRVPGYTF
>.|TRBV2|TRBD2|TRBJ2-7
TGTGCCAGCAGGGAGGGACTAGCGGGTGCCTACGAGCAGTACTTC
CASREGLAGAYEQYF
>few|TRBV19|TRBD2|TRBJ2-3
TGTGCCAGTAGTATCTTCCGGACTAGCGGGGTTGGTACGCAGTATTTT
CASSIFRTSGVGTQYF
>.|TRBV5-1|TRBD1|TRBJ2-5
TGCGCCAGCAGCTTAGCGCCGGGACAGGGAGGGACCCAGTACTTC
CASSLAPGQGGTQYF
>.|TRBV7-8|TRBD2|TRBJ2-7
TGTGCCAGCAGCTTAAGAACGGGAGGAGACGACGAGCAGTACTTC
CASSLRTGGDDEQYF